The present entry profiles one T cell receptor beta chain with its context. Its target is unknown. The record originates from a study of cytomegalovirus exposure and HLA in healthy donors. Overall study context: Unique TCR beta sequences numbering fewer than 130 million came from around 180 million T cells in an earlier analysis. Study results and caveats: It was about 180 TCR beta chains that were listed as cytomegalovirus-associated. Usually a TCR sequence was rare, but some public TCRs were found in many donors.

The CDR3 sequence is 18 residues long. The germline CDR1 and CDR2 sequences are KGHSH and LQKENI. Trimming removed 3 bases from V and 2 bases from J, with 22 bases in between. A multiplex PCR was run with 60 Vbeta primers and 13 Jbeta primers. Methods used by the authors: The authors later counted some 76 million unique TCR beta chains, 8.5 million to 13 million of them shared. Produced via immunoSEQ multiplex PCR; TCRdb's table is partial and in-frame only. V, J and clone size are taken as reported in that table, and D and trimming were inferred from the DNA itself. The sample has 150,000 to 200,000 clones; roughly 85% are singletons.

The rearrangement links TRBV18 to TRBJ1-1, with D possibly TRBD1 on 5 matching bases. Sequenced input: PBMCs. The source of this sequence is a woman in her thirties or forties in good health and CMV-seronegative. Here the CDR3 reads CASSPVSGGVVPNTEAFF. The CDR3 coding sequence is TGTGCCAGCTCACCGGTTTCGGGGGGTGTCGTCCCCAACACTGAAGCTTTCTTT.